The present entry profiles one T cell receptor beta chain with its context. Sequencing used immunoSEQ multiplex PCR; TCRdb keeps in-frame clones, though not all of them. The sample lists 30,000 to 40,000 clones; approximately 70% were seen once. This sample was taken from a study of radiotherapy plus CTLA-4 blockade in lung cancer. The CDR3 length is 12 residues. Trimming removed 4 bases from V and 5 bases from J, with 9 bases in between. Germline assignment: CDR1 SGHNT and CDR2 YYREEE (reference sequence). The chain couples TRBV5-4 to TRBJ2-5; D is undetermined. Sequences were derived from peripheral blood, sampled from a patient treated with radiotherapy plus ipilimumab. This TCR derives from a human donor with non-small cell lung cancer who had stable disease on radiotherapy plus ipilimumab. The DNA of the CDR3 is TGTGCCAGCAGCATCAAGTCGGAGACCCAGTACTTC. Protein: CASSIKSETQYF.